The next 31 T cell receptor beta chains were all read from a single sample in a study of T cell repertoires in ileal Crohn's disease. Profiled with immunoSEQ multiplex PCR; TCRdb holds only in-frame clones, not every one. Of fewer than 7,000 clones listed, approximately 79% are singletons. The specimen was ileal tissue. The receptors originated from an adult with Crohn's disease.

As concerns this clone: The same CDR3 is also encoded by other DNA sequences in this sample. The CDR3 reads CASSLPKETQYF. The DNA of the CDR3 is TGTGCCAGCAGCCTACCTAAAGAGACCCAGTACTTC. This chain connects TRBV5-4 to TRBJ2-5; D is undetermined. Germline V gene lookup returns CDR1 SGHNT and CDR2 YYREEE (reference sequence). V was clipped by 4 bases and J by 3 bases, with 7 bases between them. This CDR3 comprises 12 residues.

J is TRBJ1-1 and V is TRBV5-4; D possibly corresponds to TRBD1 (5 bases). Germline assignment: CDR1 SGHNT and CDR2 YYREEE (reference sequence). V lost 4 bases, J lost 1 base, and 14 bases lay in between. There are 15 residues in the CDR3. CDR3 nucleotide sequence: TGTGCCAGCAGCCCCCCATGGGGGGGGAACACTGAAGCTTTCTTT. It encodes CASSPPWGGNTEAFF.

The V call is TRBV4-2, the J call TRBJ1-1; D is unresolved. This CDR3 contains 15 residues. V lost 1 base and J 6 bases, leaving 15 bases between the germline ends. CDR1 and CDR2 from the germline V gene are LGHNA and YNFKEQ. CDR3: CASSQGQPEGSEAFF. As DNA, the CDR3 is TGTGCCAGCAGCCAAGGGCAGCCCGAGGGATCTGAAGCTTTCTTT.

The rearrangement links TRBV27 to TRBJ2-7; D might be TRBD2 (6 bases). Germline loops: CDR1 MNHEY, CDR2 SMNVEV (reference sequence). V lost 2 bases, J lost 0 bases, and 17 bases lay in between. The CDR3 spans 17 residues. In DNA, the CDR3 is TGTGCCAGCAGTTTAAGGTCTCGGCGGGAAAGCTCCTACGAGCAGTACTTC. Its translation is CASSLRSRRESSYEQYF.

The CDR3 is CAWSRDSYYTGELFF. The CDR3 nucleotides are TGTGCCTGGAGTAGGGACAGCTATTACACCGGGGAGCTGTTTTTT. The chain carries TRBV30 and TRBJ2-2; TRBD1 aligns across 7 bases. Germline V CDR1 and CDR2: GTSNPN, SVGIG (reference sequence). CDR3 length equals 15 residues. J was trimmed by 3 bases and V by 2 bases; bases with no gene match: 6.

The J gene is TRBJ2-2, the V gene TRBV30; D possibly corresponds to TRBD1 (5 bases). The germline gives CDR1 GTSNPN, CDR2 SVGIG (reference sequence). Trimming shortened V by 3 bases and J by 7 bases, and 6 bases separated the two germline ends. The CDR3 runs to 11 residues. This CDR3 reads CAWRQGGELFF. CDR3 DNA: TGTGCCTGGAGGCAGGGCGGGGAGCTGTTTTTT. Full variable domain (rest looked up from reference TRBV30 and TRBJ2-2): SQTIHQWPATLVQPVGSPLSLECTVEGTSNPNLYWYRQAAGRGLQLLFYSVGIGQISSEVPQNLSASRPQDRQFILSSKKLLLSDSGFYLCAWRQGGELFFGEGSRLTVL.

V gene TRBV20-1 combines with J gene TRBJ2-5; D remains ambiguous. The CDR3 is 11 amino acids. V was trimmed by 0 bases and J by 5 bases, leaving 4 bases between them. Germline CDR1 reads DFQATT; CDR2 reads SNEGSKA (reference sequence). The CDR3 region is CSARDMETQYF. CDR3 in DNA: TGCAGTGCTAGAGATATGGAGACCCAGTACTTC.

The V call is TRBV2, the J call TRBJ2-7; D possibly corresponds to TRBD1 (5 bases). The ends were cut back, 6 bases at V and 4 bases at J, with 7 bases in the middle. Germline V lookup: CDR1 SNHLY, CDR2 FYNNEI. The CDR3 has 11 residues. The CDR3 nucleotides read TGTGCCAGCAGGGGGCTGTACGAGCAGTACTTC. Translating it yields CASRGLYEQYF.

This CDR3 is CASSPGGHLTTNEKLFF. CDR3 nucleotide sequence: TGTGCCAGCTCACCTGGGGGACACCTTACAACTAATGAAAAACTGTTTTTT. The V call is TRBV18, the J call TRBJ1-4; D may be TRBD1 (6 bases). Looked up from germline, CDR1 is KGHSH and CDR2 is LQKENI. The germline V and J ends were trimmed by 3 bases and 0 bases, with 14 bases remaining between them. The CDR3 covers 17 residues.

The V call is TRBV28, the J call TRBJ2-1; 8 nucleotides match TRBD2. The CDR3 consists of 15 residues. The germline V gene has CDR1 MDHEN and CDR2 SYDVKM. V dropped 7 bases and J dropped 0; count of bases not matched to a gene: 5. The CDR3 spells CASTGGGSSYNEQFF. CDR3 bases: TGTGCCAGCACCGGGGGGGGGAGCTCCTACAATGAGCAGTTCTTC.

The rearrangement uses TRBV19 and TRBJ2-3; tentative D call: TRBD2 (7 bases). The CDR3 loop spans 15 amino acids. Germline-derived CDR1 and CDR2 are LNHDA and SQIVND (reference sequence). V lost 5 bases to trimming and J lost 3 bases, with 15 bases between them. In nucleotides, the CDR3 is TGTGCCAGTAGTTATCAGGGGAGGGGGACAGATACGCAGTATTTT. It specifies CASSYQGRGTDTQYF. The full variable domain, its missing parts supplied by reference TRBV19 and TRBJ2-3, is DGGITQSPKYLFRKEGQNVTLSCEQNLNHDAMYWYRQDPGQGLRLIYYSQIVNDFQKGDIAEGYSVSREKKESFPLTVTSAQKNPTAFYLCASSYQGRGTDTQYFGPGTRLTVL.

This clone has a handful of counts. The CDR3, as DNA: TGTGCCACCACGCCTAGGAATCCTAGCACAGATACGCAGTATTTT. It encodes CATTPRNPSTDTQYF. This chain uses TRBV2 with TRBJ2-3, with D unresolved. CDR1 and CDR2 (germline): SNHLY, FYNNEI. The length of the CDR3 is 15 residues. Trimming stripped 10 bases from V and 0 bases from J, with 17 bases between.

The chain uses TRBV18 and TRBJ2-2; D may be TRBD1 (5 bases). This CDR3 spans 13 amino acids. V was trimmed by 3 bases and J by 6 bases, leaving 8 bases between them. The V gene's germline CDR1 is KGHSH and CDR2 LQKENI. CDR3 in amino acids: CASSPQGAGELFF. The CDR3 bases are TGTGCCAGCTCACCCCAAGGGGCCGGGGAGCTGTTTTTT.

This clone occurred once. The CDR3 DNA reads TGCAGCGTTGAACGGGTGGGGACAGGGGACAATGAGCAGTTCTTC. Translation: CSVERVGTGDNEQFF. The chain carries TRBV29-1 and TRBJ2-1; TRBD1 agrees at 10 bases. The germline V gene has CDR1 SQVTM and CDR2 ANQGSEA. The length of the CDR3 is 15 residues. Trimming cost V 2 bases and J 5 bases; bases outside gene matches: 6.

The chain recombines TRBV28 with TRBJ1-1; TRBD1 aligns across 9 bases. CDR3 length equals 13 residues. CDR1 and CDR2 (germline): MDHEN, SYDVKM. Germline trimming cut 6 bases from V and 4 bases from J; bases unmatched to any gene: 3. CDR3: CASRRQGGTEAFF. CDR3 sequence (DNA): TGTGCCAGCAGGCGACAGGGGGGCACTGAAGCTTTCTTT.

This chain links TRBV5-1 with TRBJ2-7, with TRBD1 identical over 7 bases. Germline CDR1 reads SGHRS; CDR2 reads YFSETQ. The CDR3 spans 13 residues. Trimming removed 2 bases from V and 4 bases from J; junction bases left unmatched: 3. This CDR3 is CASSFRDSYEQYF. CDR3 nucleotide sequence: TGCGCCAGCAGCTTTCGGGACAGTTACGAGCAGTACTTC.

To note about this clone: The same CDR3 is also encoded by other DNA sequences in this sample. The rearrangement uses TRBV5-1 and TRBJ2-2; no reliable D call. The CDR3 runs to 13 residues. V was shortened by 3 bases and J by 6 bases, with 9 bases between the two germline ends. CDR1 SGHRS and CDR2 YFSETQ come from the germline V gene. The CDR3 sequence: CASSSDRAGELFF. CDR3 DNA sequence: TGCGCCAGCAGCTCCGACCGGGCCGGGGAGCTGTTTTTT.

The rearrangement uses TRBV18 and TRBJ2-2; perhaps TRBD1 as D (5 bases). The CDR3 runs 15 residues. Trimming cost V 3 bases and J 6 bases, with 14 bases left between them. Germline CDR1 and CDR2: KGHSH and LQKENI. The chain's CDR3 is CASSPSGIVAGELFF. The CDR3 DNA follows: TGTGCCAGCTCACCTTCAGGGATAGTGGCCGGGGAGCTGTTTTTT.

The chain couples TRBV27 to TRBJ2-5, with D maybe TRBD2 (6 bases). The CDR3 sequence is 14 residues long. V shed 10 bases and J shed 5 bases, with 20 bases lying between them. Germline lookup yields CDR1 MNHEY and CDR2 SMNVEV (reference sequence). The CDR3 reads CATRDIGGSETQYF. DNA for the CDR3: TGTGCCACCCGAGACATCGGAGGGTCGGAGACCCAGTACTTC.

This chain uses TRBV28 with TRBJ1-2; 7 nucleotides line up with TRBD1. This CDR3 has 14 residues. Germline CDR1 and CDR2: MDHEN and SYDVKM. The V segment lost 4 bases and the J segment 8 bases; nucleotides outside the gene matches: 10. The CDR3 loop is CASSSPGQWYGYTF. The DNA for the CDR3 is TGTGCCAGCAGTTCACCGGGACAGTGGTACGGCTACACCTTC.

The chain employs TRBV18 and TRBJ1-3, with 9 bases that match TRBD1. Germline CDR1 reads KGHSH; CDR2 reads LQKENI. With 2 bases clipped from V and 5 bases from J, the junction kept 4 bases outside the gene matches. CDR3 length: 15 amino acids. CDR3 sequence reads: CASSPGGQGRNTIYF. The CDR3 DNA sequence: TGTGCCAGCTCACCAGGAGGACAGGGGCGAAACACCATATATTTT.

The genes are TRBV5-1 and TRBJ2-5, with unresolved D. The J call may be in error: the DNA end matches TRBJ2-7 better. Looked up from germline, CDR1 is SGHRS and CDR2 is YFSETQ. CDR3 length: 13 amino acids. The CDR3 sequence is CASSLERSYEQYF. The CDR3 nucleotides read TGCGCCAGCAGCTTGGAACGGAGCTACGAGCAGTACTTC.

The V call is TRBV7-2, the J call TRBJ1-1; D possibly corresponds to TRBD1 (5 bases). Germline V gene sequence: CDR1 SGHTA, CDR2 FQGNSA. The CDR3 is made up of 14 amino acids. The V end was cut by 4 bases, the J end by 4 bases, with 13 bases between. The chain's CDR3 is CASSSGRGSTEAFF. CDR3 DNA: TGTGCCAGCAGCTCGGGACGGGGGAGCACTGAAGCTTTCTTT.

The V and J genes are TRBV18 and TRBJ2-5, with a tentative D call TRBD2 (7 bases). Trimming removed 6 bases from V and 2 bases from J, with 10 bases in between. The CDR3 is 13 residues long. Per the germline V gene, CDR1 is KGHSH and CDR2 is LQKENI. This CDR3 is CASSGGLQETQYF. DNA for the CDR3: TGTGCCAGCTCCGGGGGGCTGCAAGAGACCCAGTACTTC.

The chain combines TRBV30 with TRBJ1-5; 10 bases fit TRBD1. The CDR3 covers 14 residues. Germline lookup yields CDR1 GTSNPN and CDR2 SVGIG (reference sequence). The V and J ends lost 1 base and 5 bases, in that order; junction bases with no gene match: 2. The CDR3 spells CAWSGGTGDQPQHF. CDR3 DNA sequence: TGTGCCTGGAGTGGAGGGACAGGGGATCAGCCCCAGCATTTT.

The chain recombines TRBV19 with TRBJ1-5, with D uncertain. Germline assignment: CDR1 LNHDA and CDR2 SQIVND (reference sequence). The CDR3 has 13 residues. Trimming removed 3 bases from V and 7 bases from J, with 10 bases in between. CDR3 in amino acids: CASSIAPGQPQHF. The CDR3 region has the DNA TGTGCCAGTAGTATCGCCCCAGGACAGCCCCAGCATTTT.

Only one count was recorded for this clone. The rearrangement joins TRBV7-9 to TRBJ2-2, with TRBD1 identical over 7 bases. Germline-derived CDR1 and CDR2 are SEHNR and FQNEAQ (reference sequence). There are 18 residues in the CDR3. V shed 4 bases, J shed 3 bases, and the junction held 14 bases outside the gene matches. Here the CDR3 reads CASSSRTGDPLHTGELFF. CDR3 DNA: TGTGCCAGCAGCTCCCGCACAGGGGACCCACTCCACACCGGGGAGCTGTTTTTT.

A single count supports this clone. The chain uses TRBV9 and TRBJ2-1; 11 positions match TRBD2. V lost 0 bases and J lost 9; bases outside the gene matches: 8. The germline V gene has CDR1 SGDLS and CDR2 YYNGEE. This CDR3 comprises 16 residues. CDR3 in DNA: TGTGCCAGCAGCGTAGGGGGGACTAGCGGATTTTCTGAGCAGTTCTTC. This gives the protein CASSVGGTSGFSEQFF.

The chain couples TRBV9 to TRBJ2-3; TRBD2 is a possible D gene (6 bases). There are 13 residues in the CDR3. Trimming pared 0 bases from V and 7 bases from J, leaving 9 bases between. Germline V gives CDR1 SGDLS, CDR2 YYNGEE. CDR3 sequence reads: CASSVDGGNTQYF. In DNA, the CDR3 is TGTGCCAGCAGCGTAGATGGAGGGAATACGCAGTATTTT.

V and J are TRBV5-4 and TRBJ2-5, with 9 positions matching TRBD1. This CDR3 contains 15 residues. Germline V gene data show CDR1 as SGHNT and CDR2 as YYREEE (reference sequence). V shed 4 bases and J 1 base; nucleotides not matched to a gene: 5. DNA of the CDR3: TGTGCCAGCAGCGGAGGACAGGGGCTCCAAGAGACCCAGTACTTC. Translating gives CASSGGQGLQETQYF. Combining the CDR3 with reference TRBV5-4 and TRBJ2-5 gives the whole variable domain ETGVTQSPTHLIKTRGQQVTLRCSSQSGHNTVSWYQQALGQGPQFIFQYYREEENGRGNFPPRFSGLQFPNYSSELNVNALELDDSALYLCASSGGQGLQETQYFGPGTRLLVL.

V and J are TRBV23-1 and TRBJ1-3; D not resolved. TRBV23-1 is classed as an ORF, of uncertain function. The CDR3 covers 15 residues. V shed 0 bases and J shed 3 bases, with 9 bases lying between them. In DNA, the CDR3 is TGCGCCAGCAGTCAATCTTGCGGGGATGGAAACACCATATATTTT. Its protein product is CASSQSCGDGNTIYF.